One sample yielded the 16 T cell receptor beta chains listed below, sequenced in a study of T-cell reconstitution after alpha-beta-depleted transplantation in children. Unique molecular identifiers were used to barcode this TCRbeta library. One entry per CDR3 protein results from TCRdb running MiXCR on the PCR reads. The sample records over 120,000 distinct CDR3 sequences, about 8.8% being singletons. The sample in question was PBMCs, mostly from graft donor cells, obtained 180 days after TCRalphabeta/CD19-depleted stem cell transplant. The receptors were gathered from a female patient aged 2-9 years who had a stem cell transplant for congenital amegakaryocytic thrombocytopenia, so the T cells may come from the graft donor.

This sequence joins TRBV3-1 and TRBJ2-1, with D tentatively TRBD2 (5 bases). The CDR3 consists of 16 residues. Germline V gene lookup returns CDR1 LGHDT and CDR2 YNNKEL (reference sequence). Between the trimmed V and J ends, which lost 0 bases and 5 bases, there was a span of 14 bases. The DNA for the CDR3 is TGTGCCAGCAGCCAAGATCAGGAGACTACAGACAATGAGCAGTTCTTC. This translates into CASSQDQETTDNEQFF.

This chain links TRBV25-1 with TRBJ2-1; no reliable D call. The CDR3 runs 14 residues. The ends were cut back, 4 bases at V and 4 bases at J, with 11 bases in the middle. The V gene's germline CDR1 is MGHDK and CDR2 SYGVNS. CDR3 region: CASSVQTSYNEQFF. CDR3 DNA: TGTGCCAGCAGTGTACAGACAAGTTACAATGAGCAGTTCTTC.

Many counts were recorded for this clonotype. The chain joins TRBV7-6 to TRBJ2-7; TRBD1 agrees at 10 bases. The CDR3 length is 14 residues. Germline values: CDR1 SGHVS, CDR2 FNYEAQ. V lost 5 bases to trimming and J lost 6 bases; unmatched junction nucleotides: 7. The DNA for the CDR3 is TGTGCCAGCAGCAAAGTGAGGACAGGGGGCGAGCAGTACTTC. Its protein is CASSKVRTGGEQYF. Full variable domain (missing parts from reference TRBV7-6 and TRBJ2-7): GAGVSQSPRYKVTKRGQDVALRCDPISGHVSLYWYRQALGQGPEFLTYFNYEAQQDKSGLPNDRFSAERPEGSISTLTIQRTEQRDSAMYRCASSKVRTGGEQYFGPGTRLTVT.

With regard to this clonotype: The CDR3 does not end in the conserved phenylalanine or tryptophan, so this is likely a read error. The chain links TRBV28 to TRBJ2-1; the match to TRBD2 covers 9 bases. The germline CDR1 and CDR2 sequences are MDHEN and SYDVKM. CDR3 length: 16 amino acids. J gave up 2 bases and V 6 bases, and 8 bases lay outside the gene matches. The CDR3: CASSLTTSGPYNEQFL. CDR3 nucleotide sequence: TGTGCCAGCAGCCTAACGACTAGCGGCCCCTACAATGAGCAGTTCTTG.

This clonotype occurred many times. The CDR3 DNA reads as TGTGCCAGCAGTGAATACGGGAAAACGAACTACGAGCAGTACTTC. It is translated as CASSEYGKTNYEQYF. The chain links TRBV25-1 to TRBJ2-7; TRBD2 is a possible D gene (5 bases). Trimming took off 0 bases at V and 3 bases at J, with 12 bases between the two ends. This CDR3 spans 15 amino acids. The germline V gene has CDR1 MGHDK and CDR2 SYGVNS.

The genes are TRBV19 and TRBJ1-5, with D perhaps TRBD1 (6 bases). Trimming shortened V by 4 bases and J by 3 bases, and 16 bases separated the two germline ends. This CDR3 has 16 amino acids. Germline CDR1 LNHDA, CDR2 SQIVND (reference sequence). The CDR3 reads CASSRLTGVVNQPQHF. The CDR3 region has the DNA TGTGCCAGTAGTAGACTGACAGGCGTAGTCAATCAGCCCCAGCATTTT.

There are a few counts of this clonotype. The gene calls are TRBV7-2 and TRBJ2-5, with TRBD2 matching 11 bases. This CDR3 spans 15 amino acids. J gave up 5 bases and V 5 bases, and 7 bases lay outside the gene matches. CDR1 and CDR2 (germline): SGHTA, FQGNSA. The CDR3 DNA reads as TGTGCCAGCAGCCCCGTAGCGGGAGGGTGGGAGACCCAGTACTTC. Its protein is CASSPVAGGWETQYF. Full variable domain (remainder filled in from reference TRBV7-2 and TRBJ2-5): GAGVSQSPSNKVTEKGKDVELRCDPISGHTALYWYRQSLGQGLEFLIYFQGNSAPDKSGLPSDRFSAERTGGSVSTLTIQRTQQEDSAVYLCASSPVAGGWETQYFGPGTRLLVL.

This clonotype was counted at least ten times. The chain has TRBV20-1 and TRBJ2-3; 13 nucleotides line up with TRBD2. The germline gives CDR1 DFQATT, CDR2 SNEGSKA (reference sequence). This CDR3 region has 16 residues. Trimming at V came to 6 bases and at J to 0 bases, leaving 6 bases not matched to a gene. The CDR3 DNA reads TGCAGTGCCCCAGGACTAGCGGGAGCTAGCACAGATACGCAGTATTTT. This encodes CSAPGLAGASTDTQYF.

The chain recombines TRBV7-2 with TRBJ2-4; TRBD2 agrees at 12 bases. V dropped 0 bases and J dropped 8; count of bases not matched to a gene: 14. Germline V gene data show CDR1 as SGHTA and CDR2 as FQGNSA. The CDR3 length is 19 residues. CDR3 nucleotide sequence: TGTGCCAGCAGCTTAGCGTGGAATGGCCTAGCGGGAGGGGTAGACATTCAGTACTTC. It yields the protein CASSLAWNGLAGGVDIQYF. The full variable domain, completed using reference TRBV7-2 and TRBJ2-4, is GAGVSQSPSNKVTEKGKDVELRCDPISGHTALYWYRQSLGQGLEFLIYFQGNSAPDKSGLPSDRFSAERTGGSVSTLTIQRTQQEDSAVYLCASSLAWNGLAGGVDIQYFGAGTRLSVL.

This clonotype appeared once. A single base separates this from a much larger clone, so it may be a read error. The chain recombines TRBV3-1 with TRBJ2-7; possible D gene TRBD1, 5 bases. CDR1 and CDR2 (germline): LGHDT, YNNKEL (reference sequence). Trimming shortened V by 4 bases and J by 3 bases, and 16 bases separated the two germline ends. The CDR3 loop spans 15 amino acids. CDR3 nucleotides: TGTGCCAGCAGCCCCTCCCCAGGGTTCGTCTACGAGCAGTACTTC. It is translated as CASSPSPGFVYEQYF.

There are many counts of this clonotype. The chain has TRBV29-1 and TRBJ2-2; D ambiguous. The germline CDR1 and CDR2 sequences are SQVTM and ANQGSEA. The CDR3 totals 14 residues. Deletions cut 3 bases from V and 3 bases from J, with 11 bases between. The CDR3 sequence: CSVDRGRDTGELFF. The CDR3 DNA reads TGCAGCGTTGACCGTGGCAGAGACACCGGGGAGCTGTTTTTT.

This clonotype was recorded many times. The rearrangement links TRBV7-2 to TRBJ2-1, with 10 bases fitting TRBD2. This CDR3 contains 15 residues. Trimming cost V 4 bases and J 6 bases; bases outside gene matches: 6. Germline lookup yields CDR1 SGHTA and CDR2 FQGNSA. The CDR3 region has the DNA TGTGCCAGCAGCTCTCAGCGGGAGGGAGGCAATGAGCAGTTCTTC. Amino acid sequence: CASSSQREGGNEQFF.

This clonotype was observed at least ten times. The rearrangement links TRBV29-1 to TRBJ2-1, with D tentatively TRBD2 (5 bases). The CDR3 is 12 residues long. Germline CDR1 and CDR2: SQVTM and ANQGSEA. Trimming removed 4 bases at V and 8 bases at J, with 12 bases between. The CDR3 region is CSVVWTGYEQFF. The CDR3 DNA sequence: TGCAGCGTTGTTTGGACTGGATATGAGCAGTTCTTC.

V gene TRBV29-1 combines with J gene TRBJ2-7; 11 nucleotides agree with TRBD2. The junction had 1 base not matched to a gene; V was cut back by 5 bases and J by 1 base. This CDR3 spans 13 amino acids. Germline V gene sequence: CDR1 SQVTM, CDR2 ANQGSEA. CDR3 sequence: CSVSSGGSYEQYF. The CDR3 nucleotides are TGCAGCGTTTCTAGCGGGGGGTCCTACGAGCAGTACTTC.

A few counts support this clonotype. V gene TRBV20-1 combines with J gene TRBJ2-5, with D uncertain. Per germline, CDR1 DFQATT and CDR2 SNEGSKA (reference sequence). This CDR3 contains 13 residues. Trimming shortened V by 3 bases and J by 5 bases, and 13 bases separated the two germline ends. CDR3 DNA sequence: TGCAGTGCTAGGCATTCAGTCGGTGAGACCCAGTACTTC. The encoded protein is CSARHSVGETQYF.

This clonotype showed up many times. The chain is built from TRBV7-2 and TRBJ2-5; tentatively, D is TRBD1 (6 bases). Germline lookup yields CDR1 SGHTA and CDR2 FQGNSA. CDR3 length: 16 residues. The germline V and J ends were trimmed by 1 base and 0 bases, with 12 bases remaining between them. The CDR3 spells CASSLGHTGYQETQYF. In nucleotides, the CDR3 is TGTGCCAGCAGCTTAGGCCATACAGGGTACCAAGAGACCCAGTACTTC.